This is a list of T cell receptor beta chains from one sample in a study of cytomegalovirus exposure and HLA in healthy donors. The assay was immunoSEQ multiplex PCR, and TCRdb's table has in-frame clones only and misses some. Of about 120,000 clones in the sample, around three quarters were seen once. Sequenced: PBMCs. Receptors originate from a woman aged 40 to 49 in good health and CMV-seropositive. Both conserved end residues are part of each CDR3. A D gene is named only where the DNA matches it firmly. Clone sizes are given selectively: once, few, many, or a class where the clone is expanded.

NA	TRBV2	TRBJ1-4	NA	CASCRGGRNEKLFF	TGTGCCAGCTGCCGGGGCGGGAGAAATGAAAAACTGTTTTTT
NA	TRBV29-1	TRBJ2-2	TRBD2	CSFGLAPGELFF	TGCAGCTTCGGACTAGCCCCCGGGGAGCTGTTTTTT
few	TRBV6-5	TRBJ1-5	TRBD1	CASSRGQGHQPQHF	TGTGCCAGCAGCAGGGGACAGGGTCATCAGCCCCAGCATTTT
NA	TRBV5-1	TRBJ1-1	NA	CASSPTENTEAFF	TGCGCCAGCAGCCCCACAGAGAACACTGAAGCTTTCTTT
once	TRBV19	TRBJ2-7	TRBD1	CASSIGRGRDEQYF	TGTGCCAGTAGTATAGGAAGGGGGCGCGACGAGCAGTACTTC
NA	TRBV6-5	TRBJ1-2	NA	CASSYDPMRGGYTF	TGTGCCAGCAGTTACGATCCCATGCGGGGAGGCTACACCTTC
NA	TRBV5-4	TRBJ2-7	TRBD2	CASSLPSGDYEQYF	TGTGCCAGCAGCTTGCCTAGCGGGGACTACGAGCAGTACTTC
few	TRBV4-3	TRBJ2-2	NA	CASRGSSGGTGELFF	TGCGCCAGCAGGGGCTCCAGCGGTGGAACCGGGGAGCTGTTTTTT
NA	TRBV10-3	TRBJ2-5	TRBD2	CAISDPRTSGGAPKGETQYF	TGTGCCATCAGTGACCCACGGACTAGCGGGGGGGCCCCCAAGGGAGAGACCCAGTACTTC
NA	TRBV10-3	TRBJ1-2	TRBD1	CAIKTTGVGYGYTF	TGTGCCATCAAAACCACAGGGGTAGGATATGGCTACACCTTC
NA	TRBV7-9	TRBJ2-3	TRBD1	CASSFGTGGDTQYF	TGTGCCAGCAGCTTTGGGACAGGGGGTGATACGCAGTATTTT
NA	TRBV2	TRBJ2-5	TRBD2	CASTGLAGVVRETQYF	TGTGCCAGCACCGGACTAGCGGGAGTTGTGAGGGAGACCCAGTACTTC
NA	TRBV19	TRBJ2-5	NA	CASSILTDQETQYF	TGTGCCAGTAGTATATTGACAGATCAAGAGACCCAGTACTTC
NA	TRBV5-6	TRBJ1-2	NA	CASSLVQGNYGYTF	TGTGCCAGCAGCCTAGTTCAGGGGAACTATGGCTACACCTTC
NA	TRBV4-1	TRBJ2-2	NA	CASSQDLKRSGHTGELFF	TGCGCCAGCAGCCAAGACCTAAAACGGAGCGGGCATACCGGGGAGCTGTTTTTT
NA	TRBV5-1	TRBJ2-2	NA	CASQVSGTNTGELFF	TGCGCCAGCCAGGTTTCAGGGACGAACACCGGGGAGCTGTTTTTT
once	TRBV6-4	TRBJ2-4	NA	CASRTPPGYGENIQYF	TGTGCCAGCAGGACCCCCCCGGGGTACGGGGAAAACATTCAGTACTTC
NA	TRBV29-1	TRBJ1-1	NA	CSVGEQGNTEAFF	TGCAGCGTCGGAGAACAGGGGAACACTGAAGCTTTCTTT
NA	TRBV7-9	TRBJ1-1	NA	CASSHLTEYTEAFF	TGTGCCAGCAGCCACCTGACTGAGTACACTGAAGCTTTCTTT
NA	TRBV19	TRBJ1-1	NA	CASSSRGHFTEAFF	TGTGCCAGTAGCTCTAGGGGACACTTCACTGAAGCTTTCTTT
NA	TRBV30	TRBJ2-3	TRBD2	CAWTPRTSRGTDTQYF	TGTGCCTGGACCCCCCGGACTAGCCGGGGTACAGATACGCAGTATTTT
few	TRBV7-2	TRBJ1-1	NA	CASSPGQNTEAFF	TGTGCCAGCAGCCCCGGACAGAACACTGAAGCTTTCTTT
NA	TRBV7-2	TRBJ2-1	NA	CASSLRGTSYNEQFF	TGTGCCAGCAGCTTACGAGGAACCTCCTACAATGAGCAGTTCTTC
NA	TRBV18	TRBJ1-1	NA	CASSLGEHTEAFF	TGTGCCAGCTCACTGGGAGAGCACACTGAAGCTTTCTTT
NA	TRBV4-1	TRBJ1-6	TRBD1	CASSQGQGAPSPLHF	TGCGCCAGCAGCCAAGGACAGGGGGCACCTTCACCCCTCCACTTT
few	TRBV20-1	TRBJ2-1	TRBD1	CSEGQYNEQFF	TGCAGCGAGGGACAGTACAATGAGCAGTTCTTC